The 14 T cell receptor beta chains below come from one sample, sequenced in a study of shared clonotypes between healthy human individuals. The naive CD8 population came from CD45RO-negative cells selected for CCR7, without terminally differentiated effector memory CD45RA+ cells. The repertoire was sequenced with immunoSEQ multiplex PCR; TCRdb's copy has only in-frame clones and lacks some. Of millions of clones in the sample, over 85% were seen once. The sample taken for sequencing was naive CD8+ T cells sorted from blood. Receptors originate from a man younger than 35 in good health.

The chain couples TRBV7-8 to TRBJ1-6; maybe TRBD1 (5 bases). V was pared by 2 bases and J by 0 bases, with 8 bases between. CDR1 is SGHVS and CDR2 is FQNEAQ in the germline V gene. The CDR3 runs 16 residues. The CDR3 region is CASSLLQGSYNSPLHF. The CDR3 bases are TGTGCCAGCAGCTTACTTCAGGGCTCCTATAATTCACCCCTCCACTTT.

DNA of the CDR3: TGTGCCAGCAGCTTCCGGGACAGGGGCTTTGGTGAAGCTTTCTTT. This codes for CASSFRDRGFGEAFF. The chain links TRBV5-6 to TRBJ1-1, with TRBD1 matching 10 bases. The CDR3 is made up of 15 amino acids. With V trimmed by 2 bases and J by 7 bases, 8 bases remained unmatched. The V gene's germline CDR1 is SGHDT and CDR2 YYEEEE.

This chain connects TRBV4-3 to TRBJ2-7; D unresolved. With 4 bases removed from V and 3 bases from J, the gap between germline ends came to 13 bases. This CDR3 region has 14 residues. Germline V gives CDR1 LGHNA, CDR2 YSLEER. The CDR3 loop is CASSLGSSGYEQYF. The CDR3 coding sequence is TGCGCCAGCAGCCTCGGATCCTCGGGCTACGAGCAGTACTTC.

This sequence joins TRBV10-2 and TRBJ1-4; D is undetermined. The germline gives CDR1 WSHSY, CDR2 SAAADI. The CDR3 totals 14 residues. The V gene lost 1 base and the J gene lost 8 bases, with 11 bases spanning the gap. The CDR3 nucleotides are TGCGCCAGCAGTGAGTTGAGATCCTACGAAAAACTGTTTTTT. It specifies CASSELRSYEKLFF.

The CDR3: CASSSTPGLAGENEQFF. In DNA, the CDR3 is TGTGCCAGCAGTTCGACTCCGGGACTAGCGGGAGAGAATGAGCAGTTCTTC. The chain joins TRBV27 to TRBJ2-1, with 14 bases identical to TRBD2. Germline loops: CDR1 MNHEY, CDR2 SMNVEV (reference sequence). J gave up 7 bases and V 4 bases, and 9 bases lay outside the gene matches. This CDR3 is 17 amino acids long.

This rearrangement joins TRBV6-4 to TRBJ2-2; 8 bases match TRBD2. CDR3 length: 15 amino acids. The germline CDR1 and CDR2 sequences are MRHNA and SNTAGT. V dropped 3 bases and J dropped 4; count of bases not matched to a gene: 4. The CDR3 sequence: CASSEGLEFTGELFF. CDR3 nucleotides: TGTGCCAGCAGTGAGGGACTAGAGTTCACCGGGGAGCTGTTTTTT.

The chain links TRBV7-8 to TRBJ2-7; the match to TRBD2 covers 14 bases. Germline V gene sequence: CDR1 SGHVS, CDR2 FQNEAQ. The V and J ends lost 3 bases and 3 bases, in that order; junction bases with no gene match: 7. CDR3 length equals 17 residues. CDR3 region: CASSLGLAGDVFYEQYF. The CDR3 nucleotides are TGTGCCAGCAGCTTGGGACTAGCGGGAGACGTCTTCTACGAGCAGTACTTC.

The CDR3 protein is CASSQAGGSQYF. In DNA, the CDR3 is TGCGCCAGCAGCCAAGCCGGGGGATCGCAGTATTTT. The J gene is TRBJ2-3, the V gene TRBV4-1, with a weak D call TRBD2 (6 bases). V was pared by 1 base and J by 10 bases, with 9 bases between. CDR3 length equals 12 residues. Germline V gene data show CDR1 as MGHRA and CDR2 as YSYEKL.

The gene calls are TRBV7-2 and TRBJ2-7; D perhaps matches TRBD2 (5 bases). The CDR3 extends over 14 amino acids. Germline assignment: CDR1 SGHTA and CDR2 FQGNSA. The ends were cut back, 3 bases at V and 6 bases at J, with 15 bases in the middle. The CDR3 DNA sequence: TGTGCCAGCAGCTTTGAAGCGGCCTCCGGCGAGCAGTACTTC. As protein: CASSFEAASGEQYF.

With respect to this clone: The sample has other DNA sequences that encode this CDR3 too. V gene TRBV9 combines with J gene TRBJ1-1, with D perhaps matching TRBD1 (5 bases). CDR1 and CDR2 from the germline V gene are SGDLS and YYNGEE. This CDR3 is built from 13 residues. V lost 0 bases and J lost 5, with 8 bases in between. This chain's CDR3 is CASSVEGATEAFF. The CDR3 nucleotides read TGTGCCAGCAGCGTAGAAGGGGCGACTGAAGCTTTCTTT.

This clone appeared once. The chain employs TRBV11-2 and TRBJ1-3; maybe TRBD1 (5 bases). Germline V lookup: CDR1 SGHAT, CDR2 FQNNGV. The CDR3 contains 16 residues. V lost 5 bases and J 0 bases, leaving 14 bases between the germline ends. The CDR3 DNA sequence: TGTGCCAGCAGCCCGGGACCAGGATACTCTGGAAACACCATATATTTT. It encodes CASSPGPGYSGNTIYF.

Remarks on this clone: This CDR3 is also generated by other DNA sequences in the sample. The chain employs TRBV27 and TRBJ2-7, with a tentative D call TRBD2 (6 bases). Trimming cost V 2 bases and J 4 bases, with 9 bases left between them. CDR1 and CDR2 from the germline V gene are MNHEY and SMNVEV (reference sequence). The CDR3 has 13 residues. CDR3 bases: TGTGCCAGCAGTTTAAAGGGGAGGTACGAGCAGTACTTC. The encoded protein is CASSLKGRYEQYF.

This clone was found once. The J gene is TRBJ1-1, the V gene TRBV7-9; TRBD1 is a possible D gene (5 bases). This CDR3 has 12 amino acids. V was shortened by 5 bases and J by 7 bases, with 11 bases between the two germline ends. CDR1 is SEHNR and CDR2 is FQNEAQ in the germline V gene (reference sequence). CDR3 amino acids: CASSKGGGEAFF. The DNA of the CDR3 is TGTGCCAGCAGCAAAGGTGGGGGTGAAGCTTTCTTT.

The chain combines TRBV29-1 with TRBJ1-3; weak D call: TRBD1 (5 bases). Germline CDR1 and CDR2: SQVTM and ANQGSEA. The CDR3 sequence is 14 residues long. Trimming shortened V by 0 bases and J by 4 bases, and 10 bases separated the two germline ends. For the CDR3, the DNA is TGCAGCGTTGAAGAACCGGGACTGGGAAACACCATATATTTT. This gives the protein CSVEEPGLGNTIYF.